What follows are 25 T cell receptor beta chains derived from one specimen sequenced in a study of cytomegalovirus exposure and HLA in healthy donors. It was with 60 Vbeta and 13 Jbeta primers that the PCR ran. Libraries were prepared by immunoSEQ multiplex PCR; TCRdb keeps only in-frame clonotypes and omits some of them. The sample has approximately 160,000 clones; about 64% are singletons. Sequenced material: PBMCs. These receptor sequences come from a man in his fifties in good health and CMV-seronegative.

The rearrangement joins TRBV20-1 to TRBJ1-1; D gene ambiguous. This CDR3 contains 11 residues. Trimming removed 7 bases at V and 4 bases at J, with 10 bases between. CDR1 and CDR2 from the germline V gene are DFQATT and SNEGSKA (reference sequence). The CDR3 DNA reads as TGCAGTGGGGCGACACCCACTGAAGCTTTCTTT. Translated: CSGATPTEAFF.

This clone was counted only a few times. This rearrangement joins TRBV4-3 to TRBJ1-1; 7 bases map to TRBD1. The V segment lost 1 base and the J segment 4 bases; nucleotides outside the gene matches: 12. This CDR3 has 17 residues. Germline V CDR1 and CDR2: LGHNA, YSLEER. CDR3: CASSQVNRGSLSTEAFF. CDR3 nucleotides: TGCGCCAGCAGCCAAGTGAACAGGGGAAGTTTGAGCACTGAAGCTTTCTTT.

The genes are TRBV7-8 and TRBJ2-4, with D possibly TRBD1 on 6 matching bases. CDR3 size: 14 residues. Germline values: CDR1 SGHVS, CDR2 FQNEAQ. The V end was cut by 8 bases, the J end by 1 base, with 12 bases between. CDR3 sequence: CASGQGFAKNIQYF. CDR3 nucleotide sequence: TGTGCCAGCGGGCAGGGGTTCGCCAAAAACATTCAGTACTTC.

The chain combines TRBV6-6 with TRBJ1-1; D may be TRBD1 (6 bases). From germline, CDR1 is MNHNY and CDR2 SVGAGI (reference sequence). Trimming pared 5 bases from V and 1 base from J, leaving 11 bases between. The CDR3 is 14 residues long. The CDR3 loop reads CASSQQGSNTEAFF. CDR3 bases: TGTGCCAGCAGTCAACAGGGTTCGAACACTGAAGCTTTCTTT.

As concerns this clone: Sequence at one end of the junction differs from germline and may be a read error. The DNA for the CDR3 is TGCGCCAGCAGCTTGGCATCCTCTAGAAACACCATATATTTT. This codes for CASSLASSRNTIYF. V usage is TRBV5-1 and J usage is TRBJ1-3; unclear D gene. Germline lookup yields CDR1 SGHRS and CDR2 YFSETQ. This CDR3 region has 14 residues.

For the CDR3, the DNA is TGTGCCAGCAGCGTAGGAGCGGCGGATGGGAGGGAGCAGTACTTC. This translates into CASSVGAADGREQYF. The rearrangement joins TRBV9 to TRBJ2-7, with D possibly matching TRBD2 (6 bases). Per the germline V gene, CDR1 is SGDLS and CDR2 is YYNGEE. This CDR3 spans 15 amino acids. With 0 bases removed from V and 7 bases from J, the gap between germline ends came to 17 bases.

V and J are TRBV12-5 and TRBJ2-2; possible D gene TRBD2, 5 bases. V lost 5 bases and J lost 6, with 13 bases in between. CDR3 length equals 14 residues. The germline CDR1 and CDR2 sequences are LGHNT and FRNRAP. Here the CDR3 DNA reads TGTGCTAGTGGTCTCGCCAAGGAGGCCGGGGAGCTGTTTTTT. Residues: CASGLAKEAGELFF.

The rearrangement uses TRBV2 and TRBJ1-3; 9 bases agree with TRBD1. The germline V gene encodes CDR1 SNHLY and CDR2 FYNNEI. J gave up 0 bases and V 2 bases, and 8 bases lay outside the gene matches. This CDR3 is 18 amino acids long. As DNA, the CDR3 is TGTGCCAGCAGTGAACGGGGGACAGGGACTGGCTCTGGAAACACCATATATTTT. This encodes CASSERGTGTGSGNTIYF.

CDR3 nucleotides: TGCGCCAGCAGCTTGAGGACAGGGGGAGGCACTGAAGCTTTCTTT. Protein sequence: CASSLRTGGGTEAFF. The V call is TRBV5-1, the J call TRBJ1-1; TRBD1 matches at 10 bases. With V trimmed by 1 base and J by 4 bases, 4 bases remained unmatched. CDR1 and CDR2 from the germline V gene are SGHRS and YFSETQ. This CDR3 is built from 15 residues.

The chain combines TRBV5-1 with TRBJ2-3; TRBD1 might be the D (5 bases). Germline lookup yields CDR1 SGHRS and CDR2 YFSETQ. V was clipped by 4 bases and J by 1 base, with 10 bases between them. This CDR3 contains 14 residues. The CDR3: CASSLRVRTDTQYF. In nucleotides, the CDR3 is TGCGCCAGCAGCCTCAGGGTCCGCACAGATACGCAGTATTTT.

The chain has TRBV6-6 and TRBJ1-5, with 8 bases fitting TRBD1. Germline-derived CDR1 and CDR2 are MNHNY and SVGAGI (reference sequence). The ends lost 7 bases at V and 4 bases at J; junction bases unmatched: 6. The CDR3 is made up of 14 amino acids. CDR3 in amino acids: CASTGQGRNQPQHF. The CDR3 DNA sequence: TGTGCCAGCACCGGACAGGGAAGGAATCAGCCCCAGCATTTT.

The J gene is TRBJ1-1, the V gene TRBV7-9; D not resolved. V gave up 3 bases and J gave up 1 base, with 9 bases separating them. Germline V gene lookup returns CDR1 SEHNR and CDR2 FQNEAQ (reference sequence). This CDR3 comprises 14 residues. The CDR3: CASSFVAGNTEAFF. DNA for the CDR3: TGTGCCAGCAGCTTTGTTGCGGGGAACACTGAAGCTTTCTTT.

CDR3 in amino acids: CASSTGGQALLYGYTF. The CDR3, as DNA: TGTGCCAGCAGCACAGGCGGACAAGCCCTCCTATATGGCTACACCTTC. The chain recombines TRBV7-9 with TRBJ1-2; the D gene is possibly TRBD1 (5 bases). Germline V gene data show CDR1 as SEHNR and CDR2 as FQNEAQ (reference sequence). V was clipped by 5 bases and J by 5 bases, with 21 bases between them. The CDR3 consists of 16 residues.

This clone was seen a few times. The chain has TRBV6-1 and TRBJ1-2, with 7 positions matching TRBD1. The CDR3 runs 12 residues. CDR1 and CDR2 from the germline V gene are MNHNS and SASEGT. The V gene end was trimmed by 5 bases and the J gene end by 8 bases; junction bases not matched to a gene: 5. CDR3 coding DNA: TGTGCCAGCAGTCGACAGGGCTTAGGCTACACCTTC. It yields the protein CASSRQGLGYTF.

This chain links TRBV10-3 with TRBJ2-1; possible D gene TRBD2, 6 bases. The CDR3 loop spans 14 amino acids. CDR1 ENHRY and CDR2 SYGVKD come from the germline V gene. V was shortened by 6 bases and J by 7 bases, with 16 bases between the two germline ends. The CDR3 region is CAISAGPTVNEQFF. The CDR3 DNA follows: TGTGCCATCAGCGCGGGACCGACGGTGAATGAGCAGTTCTTC.

In this sample, this clone turned up once. The CDR3 protein is CASSLPDRDAAYEQYF. The DNA for the CDR3 is TGTGCCAGCAGCCTACCGGACAGGGATGCGGCCTACGAGCAGTACTTC. This chain joins TRBV7-9 and TRBJ2-7; 8 nucleotides agree with TRBD1. Germline loops: CDR1 SEHNR, CDR2 FQNEAQ (reference sequence). V dropped 5 bases and J dropped 2; count of bases not matched to a gene: 11. The CDR3 is made up of 16 amino acids.

The chain employs TRBV5-6 and TRBJ2-1; the match to TRBD2 covers 10 bases. CDR1 SGHDT and CDR2 YYEEEE come from the germline V gene. This CDR3 region has 15 residues. J gave up 7 bases and V 4 bases, and 8 bases lay outside the gene matches. CDR3 sequence reads: CASSPFSGGKNEQFF. In DNA, the CDR3 is TGTGCCAGCAGCCCGTTTAGCGGGGGGAAGAATGAGCAGTTCTTC.

This clone has only a few counts. The chain recombines TRBV6-1 with TRBJ1-6, with D unclear. V lost 6 bases to trimming and J lost 6 bases, with 15 bases between them. CDR3 size: 15 residues. The germline V gene encodes CDR1 MNHNS and CDR2 SASEGT. The CDR3 reads CASRLDSWGNSPLHF. The DNA for the CDR3 is TGTGCCAGCAGGCTGGACTCTTGGGGTAATTCACCCCTCCACTTT.

A few counts support this clone. V usage is TRBV11-2 and J usage is TRBJ1-1, with D perhaps matching TRBD1 (5 bases). The V and J ends lost 4 bases and 8 bases respectively, with 14 bases between them. This CDR3 spans 13 amino acids. Looked up from germline, CDR1 is SGHAT and CDR2 is FQNNGV. Here the CDR3 DNA reads TGTGCCAGCAGCTCCGCAGGGTCCAGGGAAGCTTTCTTT. It specifies CASSSAGSREAFF. The full variable domain, with the rest looked up from reference TRBV11-2 and TRBJ1-1, is EAGVAQSPRYKIIEKRQSVAFWCNPISGHATLYWYQQILGQGPKLLIQFQNNGVVDDSQLPKDRFSAERLKGVDSTLKIQPAKLEDSAVYLCASSSAGSREAFFGQGTRLTVV.

This chain connects TRBV11-2 to TRBJ1-3, with D maybe TRBD1 (5 bases). With 5 bases removed from V and 0 bases from J, the gap between germline ends came to 23 bases. The CDR3 runs to 19 residues. Germline CDR1 is SGHAT and CDR2 is FQNNGV. CDR3 protein: CASSLPGLLVGASGNTIYF. As DNA, the CDR3 is TGTGCCAGCAGCCTACCGGGACTCCTAGTTGGGGCCTCTGGAAACACCATATATTTT.

This clone came up a few times. The chain uses TRBV7-9 and TRBJ1-2; 8 bases match TRBD1. The CDR3 has 13 amino acids. Germline CDR1 reads SEHNR; CDR2 reads FQNEAQ (reference sequence). V shed 2 bases, J shed 6 bases, and the junction held 2 bases outside the gene matches. The CDR3 here is CASSLLDRDGYTF. The CDR3 nucleotides are TGTGCCAGCAGCTTATTGGACAGGGATGGCTACACCTTC.

The rearrangement links TRBV7-2 to TRBJ1-2, with D perhaps matching TRBD1 (6 bases). CDR1 is SGHTA and CDR2 is FQGNSA in the germline V gene. This CDR3 region has 15 residues. The V end was cut by 5 bases, the J end by 4 bases, with 17 bases between. CDR3 sequence (DNA): TGTGCCAGCAGCCGAGGGGGGGACGGACTCTATGGCTACACCTTC. Protein sequence: CASSRGGDGLYGYTF. The full variable domain, its missing parts supplied by reference TRBV7-2 and TRBJ1-2, is GAGVSQSPSNKVTEKGKDVELRCDPISGHTALYWYRQSLGQGLEFLIYFQGNSAPDKSGLPSDRFSAERTGGSVSTLTIQRTQQEDSAVYLCASSRGGDGLYGYTFGSGTRLTVV.

V usage is TRBV28 and J usage is TRBJ1-4; a possible D gene is TRBD1 (6 bases). Trimming shortened V by 5 bases and J by 5 bases, and 15 bases separated the two germline ends. The CDR3 totals 15 residues. Germline loops: CDR1 MDHEN, CDR2 SYDVKM. CDR3 bases: TGTGCCAGCAGTCGGCCCCCCCAGGGGAATGAAAAACTGTTTTTT. This translates into CASSRPPQGNEKLFF.

The chain has TRBV5-6 and TRBJ2-5; TRBD2 matches 10 bases. The CDR3 covers 14 residues. V shed 2 bases, J shed 5 bases, and the junction held 3 bases outside the gene matches. Looked up from germline, CDR1 is SGHDT and CDR2 is YYEEEE. The CDR3 reads CASSLAGGPETQYF. CDR3 nucleotide sequence: TGTGCCAGCAGCTTAGCGGGGGGGCCGGAGACCCAGTACTTC.

This chain joins TRBV5-1 and TRBJ2-2; possibly TRBD2 for D (5 bases). Germline CDR1 is SGHRS and CDR2 is YFSETQ. The CDR3 consists of 15 residues. The germline V and J ends were trimmed by 6 bases and 1 base, with 13 bases remaining between them. CDR3 protein: CASNPRGGNTGELFF. CDR3 nucleotide sequence: TGCGCCAGCAACCCGAGAGGAGGGAACACCGGGGAGCTGTTTTTT.